The 20 T cell receptor beta chains listed next were all sequenced from one sample in a study of blood T cell repertoires in COVID-19 (dated by TCRdb to between 2020 and 2021). Preparation of the library involved the immunoSEQ multiplex PCR assay. TCRdb obtained this table from immuneACCESS and retained in-frame rearrangements with V and J assigned. These tables miss some clones; where compared with another copy, unresolved V genes account for less than half of the shortfall, and the remainder is unexplained. Here the sample has around 620,000 clones; 70% to 90% occur a single time. Roughly 0.25% of the sample comes from the top ten. Sequences were obtained from peripheral blood. Every receptor here comes from a woman aged 18-29 years with acute or convalescent COVID-19.

V is TRBV2 and J is TRBJ1-2; 12 nucleotides line up with TRBD1. The V gene's germline CDR1 is SNHLY and CDR2 FYNNEI. The CDR3 is 13 residues long. With 9 bases clipped from V and 6 bases from J, the junction kept 5 bases outside the gene matches. DNA of the CDR3: TGTGCCAGAAGGGACAGGGGGCTAGATGGCTACACCTTC. Amino acids: CARRDRGLDGYTF.

The chain couples TRBV4-2 to TRBJ2-1; 10 nucleotides agree with TRBD1. Germline V lookup: CDR1 LGHNA, CDR2 YNFKEQ. The ends lost 4 bases at V and 7 bases at J; junction bases unmatched: 10. The CDR3 covers 16 residues. CDR3 residues: CASSRVRDRGWNEQFF. In DNA, the CDR3 is TGTGCCAGCAGCCGAGTCCGGGACAGGGGATGGAATGAGCAGTTCTTC.

The J gene is TRBJ1-4, the V gene TRBV3-1 (or the pseudogene TRBV3-2); the D is unclear. V lost 1 base and J lost 3, with 12 bases in between. CDR3 length: 16 amino acids. CDR1 is LGHDT and CDR2 is YNNKEL in the germline V gene (reference sequence). CDR3 region: CASSQARGRANEKLFF. CDR3 bases: TGTGCCAGCAGCCAAGCCCGCGGGCGGGCTAATGAAAAACTGTTTTTT.

This clone was observed once. The chain combines TRBV7-2 with TRBJ2-7, with 9 bases fitting TRBD2. In germline, CDR1 is SGHTA, CDR2 FQGNSA. V lost 3 bases to trimming and J lost 5 bases; unmatched junction nucleotides: 8. This CDR3 region has 15 residues. The CDR3 is CASSLTSGGVHEQYF. The CDR3 DNA follows: TGTGCCAGCAGCTTGACTAGCGGAGGAGTACACGAGCAGTACTTC.

For this clone: The sample holds other DNA sequences that translate to the same CDR3. The rearrangement links TRBV3-1 (or the pseudogene TRBV3-2) to TRBJ1-5; D remains unclear. CDR3 length equals 13 residues. Between the trimmed V and J ends, which lost 1 base and 4 bases, there was a span of 5 bases. The V gene's germline CDR1 is LGHDT and CDR2 YNNKEL (reference sequence). The CDR3 loop reads CASSQGENQPQHF. DNA of the CDR3: TGTGCCAGCAGCCAAGGAGAGAATCAGCCCCAGCATTTT.

The V call is TRBV5-1, the J call TRBJ1-2; the D is unclear. The V end was cut by 6 bases, the J end by 2 bases, with 23 bases between. Germline CDR1 and CDR2: SGHRS and YFSETQ. The CDR3 spans 17 residues. CDR3 amino acids: CASIPKEGIEVNYGYTF. The CDR3 DNA sequence: TGCGCCAGCATCCCAAAGGAGGGAATTGAGGTGAACTATGGCTACACCTTC.

V is TRBV5-5 and J is TRBJ2-4; possibly TRBD2 for D (6 bases). V lost 3 bases to trimming and J lost 2 bases, with 15 bases between them. This CDR3 is 16 amino acids long. Germline V gene sequence: CDR1 SGHKS, CDR2 YYEKEE (reference sequence). The CDR3 DNA follows: TGTGCCAGCAGCTCACTGGGGGGAAATCCCAAAAACATTCAGTACTTC. The encoded protein is CASSSLGGNPKNIQYF.

J is TRBJ1-2 and V is TRBV6-4; 8 bases match TRBD1. Per germline, CDR1 MRHNA and CDR2 SNTAGT. This CDR3 spans 14 amino acids. Germline trimming cut 6 bases from V and 4 bases from J; bases unmatched to any gene: 7. The CDR3 sequence: CASRPDRGGYGYTF. The CDR3 DNA follows: TGTGCCAGCAGACCCGACAGGGGAGGCTATGGCTACACCTTC.

The CDR3 nucleotides read TGTGCCAGCAGCCAAGATGGCAGGGGGCGCGACTATGGCTACACCTTC. Residues: CASSQDGRGRDYGYTF. This chain links TRBV4-2 with TRBJ1-2; TRBD1 matches at 8 bases. CDR1 is LGHNA, CDR2 YNFKEQ, per germline. This CDR3 region has 16 residues. The ends lost 0 bases at V and 3 bases at J; junction bases unmatched: 6.

This chain uses TRBV5-4 with TRBJ1-3; D remains ambiguous. This CDR3 has 14 residues. Germline V lookup: CDR1 SGHNT, CDR2 YYREEE (reference sequence). The ends were cut back, 0 bases at V and 4 bases at J, with 8 bases in the middle. The chain's CDR3 is CASSLGGTGNTIYF. DNA for the CDR3: TGTGCCAGCAGCTTGGGAGGTACAGGAAACACCATATATTTT.

The V and J genes are TRBV7-2 and TRBJ2-2; 7 bases match TRBD1. The CDR3 is made up of 17 amino acids. CDR1 is SGHTA and CDR2 is FQGNSA in the germline V gene. V shed 2 bases and J 6 bases; nucleotides not matched to a gene: 12. The CDR3 DNA reads TGTGCCAGCAGCTTAACGTTAAGGGGGCTCGGGGCCGGGGAGCTGTTTTTT. It encodes CASSLTLRGLGAGELFF. Supplemented by reference TRBV7-2 and TRBJ2-2, the full variable domain reads GAGVSQSPSNKVTEKGKDVELRCDPISGHTALYWYRQSLGQGLEFLIYFQGNSAPDKSGLPSDRFSAERTGGSVSTLTIQRTQQEDSAVYLCASSLTLRGLGAGELFFGEGSRLTVL.

The chain recombines TRBV28 with TRBJ2-7, with TRBD1 identical over 8 bases. There are 15 residues in the CDR3. Trimming at V came to 3 bases and at J to 5 bases, leaving 9 bases not matched to a gene. The germline gives CDR1 MDHEN, CDR2 SYDVKM. The DNA for the CDR3 is TGTGCCAGCAGTTTCCCCGACAGGGGAGGCGACGAGCAGTACTTC. This codes for CASSFPDRGGDEQYF. Full variable domain (missing parts from reference TRBV28 and TRBJ2-7): DVKVTQSSRYLVKRTGEKVFLECVQDMDHENMFWYRQDPGLGLRLIYFSYDVKMKEKGDIPEGYSVSREKKERFSLILESASTNQTSMYLCASSFPDRGGDEQYFGPGTRLTVT.

The chain combines TRBV4-1 with TRBJ2-4; tentative D call: TRBD1 (6 bases). The CDR3 covers 15 residues. CDR1 is MGHRA and CDR2 is YSYEKL in the germline V gene. Trimming removed 4 bases at V and 3 bases at J, with 13 bases between. CDR3 coding DNA: TGCGCCAGCAGCCCAAACGACAGGTACAAAAACATTCAGTACTTC. This translates into CASSPNDRYKNIQYF.

In this sample, this clone turned up a few times. The V gene is TRBV7-2, the J gene TRBJ1-2, with D possibly TRBD1 on 5 matching bases. Germline V gives CDR1 SGHTA, CDR2 FQGNSA. V lost 7 bases to trimming and J lost 8 bases, with 14 bases between them. The CDR3 loop spans 12 amino acids. CDR3 sequence (DNA): TGTGCCAGCACACAGGACGTACGGGGCTACACCTTC. It yields the protein CASTQDVRGYTF.

This chain links TRBV5-1 with TRBJ1-1, with 10 bases aligning to TRBD1. The germline V gene has CDR1 SGHRS and CDR2 YFSETQ. Germline trimming cut 2 bases from V and 3 bases from J; bases unmatched to any gene: 4. The CDR3 loop spans 15 amino acids. The CDR3 DNA sequence: TGCGCCAGCAGCTTAGGACAGGGGGTCGACACTGAAGCTTTCTTT. Its protein is CASSLGQGVDTEAFF.

Here the CDR3 reads CASSLARLDTQYF. Here the CDR3 DNA reads TGTGCCAGCAGCTTAGCGCGGTTAGATACGCAGTATTTT. The rearrangement links TRBV7-9 to TRBJ2-3; D ambiguous. The V end lost 0 bases, the J end lost 5 bases, and 6 bases lay between the germline ends. The V gene's germline CDR1 is SEHNR and CDR2 FQNEAQ (reference sequence). The CDR3 is 13 residues long.

V gene TRBV4-3 combines with J gene TRBJ1-2; 9 bases agree with TRBD1. Germline CDR1 reads LGHNA; CDR2 reads YSLEER. The J segment lost 9 bases and the V segment lost 4 bases, leaving 18 bases of the junction unmatched. This CDR3 is 17 amino acids long. CDR3 residues: CASSRRDRVLEFGSYTF. The CDR3 bases are TGCGCCAGCAGCCGCCGGGACAGGGTACTGGAATTTGGGAGCTACACCTTC.

The chain carries TRBV30 and TRBJ1-2, with unresolved D. The CDR3 has 11 amino acids. Looked up from germline, CDR1 is GTSNPN and CDR2 is SVGIG (reference sequence). V shed 4 bases and J shed 2 bases, with 5 bases lying between them. Here the CDR3 reads CAWNGNYGYTF. The CDR3 DNA sequence: TGTGCCTGGAACGGGAACTATGGCTACACCTTC.

V gene TRBV7-2 combines with J gene TRBJ2-3; D uncertain. The germline V gene has CDR1 SGHTA and CDR2 FQGNSA. This CDR3 spans 14 amino acids. V lost 3 bases, J lost 0 bases, and 7 bases lay in between. CDR3 protein: CASSFRQSTDTQYF. The CDR3 bases are TGTGCCAGCAGCTTCCGACAAAGCACAGATACGCAGTATTTT.

Details on this clone: Since the CDR3 does not end with the conserved phenylalanine or tryptophan, this likely comes from a read error. The limits of the CDR3 on the DNA are not certain, so only TCRdb's listed CDR3 is given. The chain links TRBV19 to TRBJ1-1; TRBD1, the table's D call, was not compared with the DNA. In germline, CDR1 is LNHDA, CDR2 SQIVND (reference sequence). The CDR3 contains 10 residues when both ends are counted. CDR3 region: CASSYRRGQG.